This TCR beta chain was captured by sequencing in a study of Ad26.COV2.S vaccination and SARS-CoV-2 variants. Study at large: Ad26.COV2.S, an intramuscular injection, was given once or twice 56 days apart. Findings and caveats of the study: In TCR breadth and depth analyses, total T cell responses may have been underestimated. Vaccinees displayed broader spike-specific TCR repertoires than placebo recipients.

This sample's treatment: some 20 received Ad26.COV2.S at low or high dose, single or two shots; roughly five received placebo; per-sample allocation not given. Material that was analyzed had been drawn on day 63 after the first vaccine or placebo injection. Wuhan-strain spike was delivered by a replication-incompetent Ad26 vector. V was pared by 6 bases and J by 0 bases, with 3 bases of the junction left unmatched. This CDR3 contains 15 residues. Germline CDR1 is LNHDA and CDR2 is SQIVND (reference sequence). Generated by immunoSEQ multiplex PCR, the TCRdb table keeps only in-frame clones and is missing some. The data contain about 480,000 clones, approximately 90% of them singletons. This clone was seen once. Antigen: not known.

This receptor was obtained from a person aged 18-60 years who received the Ad26.COV2.S COVID-19 vaccine or a placebo. Sequenced here: peripheral blood, sampled in a trial of Ad26.COV2.S vaccine versus placebo. This sequence joins TRBV19 and TRBJ2-2; TRBD2 matches at 8 bases. The DNA of the CDR3 is TGTGCCAGTAGGCGGGAGGCAGCGAACACCGGGGAGCTGTTTTTT. Its translation is CASRREAANTGELFF.